This T cell receptor (beta chain) appears in the sequencing data of a study of blood T cell repertoires in COVID-19. Germline V gene lookup returns CDR1 SGHAT and CDR2 FQNNGV. This CDR3 is 18 amino acids long. The trim removed 3 bases at V and 4 bases at J, leaving 11 bases unmatched. Libraries were prepared by immunoSEQ multiplex PCR; TCRdb keeps only in-frame clonotypes and omits some of them. This sample has 95,000 to 110,000 clones, with more than 80% found just once. The sample comprised peripheral blood. This sequence was found in a middle-aged man with active or convalescent COVID-19. This chain joins TRBV11-2 and TRBJ2-3; 12 nucleotides align to TRBD2. The CDR3 here is CASSFPSGRARSADTQYF. CDR3 nucleotide sequence: TGTGCCAGCAGCTTCCCTAGCGGGAGGGCCAGGTCAGCAGATACGCAGTATTTT.